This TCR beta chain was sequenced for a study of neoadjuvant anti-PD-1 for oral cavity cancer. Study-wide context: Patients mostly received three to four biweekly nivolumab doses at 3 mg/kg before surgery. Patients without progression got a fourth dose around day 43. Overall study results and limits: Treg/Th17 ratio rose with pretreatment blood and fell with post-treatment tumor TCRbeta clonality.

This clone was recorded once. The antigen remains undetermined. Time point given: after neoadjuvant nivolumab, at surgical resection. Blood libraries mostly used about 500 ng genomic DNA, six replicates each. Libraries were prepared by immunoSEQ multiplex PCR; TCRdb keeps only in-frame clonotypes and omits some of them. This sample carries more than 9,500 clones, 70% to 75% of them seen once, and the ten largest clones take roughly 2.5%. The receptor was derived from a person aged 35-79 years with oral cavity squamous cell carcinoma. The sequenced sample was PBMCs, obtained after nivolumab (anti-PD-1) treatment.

This CDR3 reads CASNLHRGAPLHF. As DNA, the CDR3 is TGTGCCAGCAACCTACACAGGGGAGCACCCCTCCACTTT. The V and J genes are TRBV6-5 and TRBJ1-6; 7 bases map to TRBD1. CDR3 length: 13 amino acids. J gave up 11 bases and V 7 bases, and 8 bases lay outside the gene matches. Looked up from germline, CDR1 is MNHEY and CDR2 is SVGAGI.